These 11 T cell receptor beta chains came from one sample sequenced in a study of blood T cells in healthy people across ages (dated by TCRdb to the mid-2010s). The library was obtained by 5' RACE. The run used an Illumina HiSeq 2500. The second PCR ran for roughly 7 to 12 cycles and used a J-beta primer mix along with a sample-barcoded 5' primer. Through fastp at Q25 and MiXCR, TCRdb rebuilt clones from the public reads, retaining in-frame beta chains. CDR3 protein duplicates are merged, each entry listing the most common genes and DNA. A total of roughly 1,800,000 distinct CDR3 sequences appear in this sample, 40% to 55% of them only once. The ten top clones hold less than 2.5% of the sample. The sequencing sample was made of blood. The receptors stem from a woman aged 40 to 55 in good health.

V usage is TRBV12-3 or TRBV12-4 and J usage is TRBJ2-3; TRBD2 matches at 9 bases. The J segment lost 4 bases and the V segment lost 1 base, leaving 3 bases of the junction unmatched. The CDR3 contains 15 residues. The CDR3, as DNA: TGTGCCAGCAGTTTAGGCGGGGGGGATGCAGATACGCAGTATTTT. Its translation is CASSLGGGDADTQYF.

This clonotype was seen only a few times. V is TRBV11-2 and J is TRBJ2-5; TRBD2 aligns across 8 bases. Trimming at V came to 2 bases and at J to 1 base, leaving 3 bases not matched to a gene. Germline lookup yields CDR1 SGHAT and CDR2 FQNNGV. The CDR3 is 15 residues long. The CDR3 DNA reads TGTGCCAGCAGCTTATTCGGGGGGGCCCAAGAGACCCAGTACTTC. It codes for CASSLFGGAQETQYF.

The V gene is TRBV3-1, the J gene TRBJ2-2; D remains ambiguous. The V gene's germline CDR1 is LGHDT and CDR2 YNNKEL (reference sequence). V lost 6 bases and J 1 base, leaving 12 bases between the germline ends. The CDR3 runs to 15 residues. The CDR3 sequence: CASRLGIENTGELFF. The DNA of the CDR3 is TGTGCCAGCAGGCTGGGGATTGAGAACACCGGGGAGCTGTTTTTT.

The chain recombines TRBV13 with TRBJ2-1; the D gene is possibly TRBD1 (8 bases). V lost 5 bases and J 7 bases, leaving 21 bases between the germline ends. This CDR3 region has 16 residues. Germline V CDR1 and CDR2: PRHDT, FYEKMQ (reference sequence). CDR3 bases: TGTGCCAGCAGCACTATCGACAGGGGAGGGTTGAATGAGCAGTTCTTC. Translated: CASSTIDRGGLNEQFF. The entire variable domain, with the rest obtained from reference TRBV13 and TRBJ2-1, is as follows: AAGVIQSPRHLIKEKRETATLKCYPIPRHDTVYWYQQGPGQDPQFLISFYEKMQSDKGSIPDRFSAQQFSDYHSELNMSSLELGDSALYFCASSTIDRGGLNEQFFGPGTRLTVL.

This clonotype has ten or more counts. The gene calls are TRBV7-8 and TRBJ2-5; 8 bases match TRBD1. CDR3 length: 14 residues. Germline values: CDR1 SGHVS, CDR2 FQNEAQ. The V and J ends lost 2 bases and 5 bases, in that order; junction bases with no gene match: 4. In nucleotides, the CDR3 is TGTGCCAGCAGCTTACAGGGGGCTGGGGAGACCCAGTACTTC. Residues: CASSLQGAGETQYF.

This clonotype was seen more than once but under ten times. The genes are TRBV4-3 and TRBJ2-3; 7 bases line up with TRBD2. V was clipped by 1 base and J by 5 bases; unmatched bases: 12. The germline CDR1 and CDR2 sequences are LGHNA and YSLEER. The CDR3 is 17 amino acids. CDR3 in amino acids: CASSQGRGGLVRDTQYF. The CDR3 DNA reads TGCGCCAGCAGCCAAGGCCGTGGAGGACTAGTCAGAGATACGCAGTATTTT.

This chain links TRBV20-1 with TRBJ2-5, with a possible D match to TRBD1 (5 bases). V lost 0 bases to trimming and J lost 2 bases, with 13 bases between them. The CDR3 has 15 residues. The germline V gene encodes CDR1 DFQATT and CDR2 SNEGSKA (reference sequence). In nucleotides, the CDR3 is TGCAGTGCTAGAGAGGGTGGGGCGGTTCAAGAGACCCAGTACTTC. Translation gives CSAREGGAVQETQYF.

This clonotype was observed at least ten times. The V and J genes are TRBV29-1 and TRBJ2-1; 7 bases fit TRBD1. This CDR3 has 12 residues. V dropped 8 bases and J dropped 3; count of bases not matched to a gene: 4. Per germline, CDR1 SQVTM and CDR2 ANQGSEA. CDR3 coding DNA: TGCAGCATAAGACAGGGCTACAATGAGCAGTTCTTC. Translating it yields CSIRQGYNEQFF.

The table lists this clonotype with a few counts. V and J are TRBV13 and TRBJ2-4; D might be TRBD1 (5 bases). The CDR3 consists of 19 residues. V shed 3 bases and J shed 0 bases, with 21 bases lying between them. Germline CDR1 reads PRHDT; CDR2 reads FYEKMQ (reference sequence). The CDR3 reads CASSFMIGADSLAKNIQYF. CDR3 nucleotide sequence: TGTGCCAGCAGCTTCATGATAGGGGCAGACAGTTTAGCCAAAAACATTCAGTACTTC. Filled out from reference TRBV13 and TRBJ2-4, the complete variable domain reads AAGVIQSPRHLIKEKRETATLKCYPIPRHDTVYWYQQGPGQDPQFLISFYEKMQSDKGSIPDRFSAQQFSDYHSELNMSSLELGDSALYFCASSFMIGADSLAKNIQYFGAGTRLSVL.

V and J are TRBV29-1 and TRBJ2-5; unclear D gene. Trimming took off 6 bases at V and 11 bases at J, with 19 bases between the two ends. CDR1 and CDR2 from the germline V gene are SQVTM and ANQGSEA. The CDR3 has 12 amino acids. CDR3 sequence: CSVRPSGDEQYF. CDR3 in DNA: TGCAGCGTGAGGCCTTCTGGTGATGAGCAGTACTTC.

This clonotype was detected only a few times. The chain combines TRBV20-1 with TRBJ2-7; TRBD2 is a possible D gene (5 bases). Trimming removed 8 bases from V and 0 bases from J, with 11 bases in between. Germline-derived CDR1 and CDR2 are DFQATT and SNEGSKA (reference sequence). The CDR3 spans 12 residues. Here the CDR3 DNA reads TGCAGTATTAAAGGGAGCTCCTACGAGCAGTACTTC. As protein: CSIKGSSYEQYF.